This T cell receptor (beta chain) is from a study of T cells after yellow fever vaccination. The CDR3 consists of 13 residues. Germline values: CDR1 MGHRA, CDR2 YSYEKL. V was cut by 4 bases and J by 8 bases, with 11 bases left in between. This clonotype was recorded many times. TCRdb itself ran the 5' RACE reads through MiXCR, one entry per CDR3 protein. In the table there are some 350,000 distinct CDR3 sequences, 8% to 10% of which are singletons. The sample in question was PBMCs, obtained on the day of the first yellow fever vaccination. The rearrangement uses TRBV4-1 and TRBJ1-4, with a weak D call TRBD1 (5 bases). This clonotype was sampled from a man between 18 and 35 years old who received the YFV17D yellow fever vaccine. For the CDR3, the DNA is TGCGCCAGCAGCCTGGGGGGAGCGGAAAAACTGTTTTTT. Its translation: CASSLGGAEKLFF.